This TCR beta chain was captured by sequencing in a study of cytomegalovirus exposure and HLA in healthy donors. The study's findings and limits: Reportedly, cytomegalovirus status was diagnosed with high sensitivity and specificity. Earlier analysis yielded a pattern in which most TCR beta V segments were productive about 87% or about 30% of the time. Researchers catalogued 150 or so TCR beta chains as cytomegalovirus-associated.

The PCR made use of 60 Vbeta and 13 Jbeta primers. Measured with immunoSEQ multiplex PCR; TCRdb has only the in-frame clones, and not every one. The sample includes around 200,000 clones, roughly 89% seen only once; the top ten take over 0.95%. As concerns this clone: Its antigen is still unknown.

The CDR3 length is 16 residues. The germline gives CDR1 KGHSH, CDR2 LQKENI. V lost 2 bases, J lost 4 bases, and 15 bases lay in between. This receptor was identified in a woman younger than 35 in good health and CMV-seronegative. Specimen: PBMCs. This chain connects TRBV18 to TRBJ1-5; D remains ambiguous. The CDR3 protein is CASSPGEGSSNQPQHF. In DNA form, the CDR3 reads TGTGCCAGCTCACCAGGAGAGGGTTCCTCGAATCAGCCCCAGCATTTT.